The clone carrying this T cell receptor (beta chain) was observed many times. This sample is drawn from a study of T-cell reconstitution after alpha-beta-depleted transplantation in children. Library preparation (for TCRbeta) was performed with unique molecular identifiers. MiXCR, run by TCRdb on the PCR reads, gives a single entry per CDR3 protein. The table shows 150,000 to 250,000 distinct CDR3 sequences, with 13% to 15% occurring only once. V lost 4 bases to trimming and J lost 5 bases, with 20 bases between them. This CDR3 contains 17 residues. J is TRBJ1-4 and V is TRBV12-3 or TRBV12-4; no clear D gene. This TCR derives from a human donor who donated a stem cell graft to a child with acute lymphoblastic leukemia. This sample comprised PBMCs from the stem cell graft donor, obtained from the stem cell graft. CDR3 sequence (DNA): TGTGCCAGCAGTTCTCACGTCGACTGGGGAGGCAATGAAAAACTGTTTTTT. The encoded protein is CASSSHVDWGGNEKLFF.